The 19 T cell receptor beta chains presented below share a single source sample, sequenced in a study of regulatory T cells in long-lasting Graves disease. Libraries of TCR beta came from iRepertoire HTBI primers plus Arm-PCR of CDR3 regions. TCRdb redid the calling of the multiplex PCR reads with MiXCR, one entry per CDR3 protein. This sample has 680,000 or so distinct CDR3 sequences, with 16% found just once. Time point given: newly diagnosed GD, antithyroid drugs for less than 3 months. The TCR library used RNA extracted from PBMCs. This sample was shared with a second study, whose subject was T cells in Graves' hyperthyroidism and ophthalmopathy.

The sample was peripheral blood mononuclear cells (PBMCs), taken at new diagnosis, from a patient treated with antithyroid drugs. Receptor source: a woman aged 25 to 39 with Graves disease.

This clonotype was observed at least ten times. The chain links TRBV12-5 to TRBJ1-5; 11 bases line up with TRBD1. Germline V gene data show CDR1 as LGHNT and CDR2 as FRNRAP. V was pared by 7 bases and J by 0 bases, with 8 bases of the junction left unmatched. The CDR3 is 17 residues long. CDR3 region: CASARTGGSYSNQPQHF. The DNA for the CDR3 is TGTGCTAGTGCCCGGACAGGGGGCTCATATAGCAATCAGCCCCAGCATTTT.

As to this clonotype: One junction end does not reproduce the germline sequence, and a read error may be involved. This chain uses TRBV20-1 with TRBJ2-7; 7 bases are shared with TRBD2. The V gene's germline CDR1 is DFQATT and CDR2 SNEGSKA (reference sequence). The CDR3 has 11 residues. In DNA, the CDR3 is TGCAGTGCTAGAGGAGGGCTAGCGGCGGACTTC. It codes for CSARGGLAADF.

There are many counts of this clonotype. The V gene is TRBV6-2 or TRBV6-3, the J gene TRBJ1-2, with 7 bases matching TRBD1. The V and J ends lost 2 bases and 4 bases, in that order; junction bases with no gene match: 7. The germline gives CDR1 MNHEY, CDR2 SVGEGT. This CDR3 is built from 15 residues. The CDR3 DNA follows: TGTGCCAGCAGTTACACGACAGGGATCATCTATGGCTACACCTTC. It yields the protein CASSYTTGIIYGYTF.

This clonotype was counted ten times or more. V and J are TRBV5-1 and TRBJ2-1; perhaps TRBD1 as D (6 bases). CDR3 length: 12 amino acids. Trimming stripped 2 bases from V and 8 bases from J, with 8 bases between. Per the germline V gene, CDR1 is SGHRS and CDR2 is YFSETQ. DNA for the CDR3: TGCGCCAGCAGCTTAGCAGGGGATGAGCAGTTCTTC. It translates to CASSLAGDEQFF.

The sample holds many counts of this clonotype. The chain joins TRBV20-1 to TRBJ2-1; 10 bases align to TRBD2. The J segment lost 9 bases and the V segment lost 5 bases, leaving 13 bases of the junction unmatched. Germline lookup yields CDR1 DFQATT and CDR2 SNEGSKA (reference sequence). This CDR3 comprises 15 residues. The CDR3 loop is CSAASAGGVIGEQFF. The CDR3 DNA sequence: TGCAGTGCTGCATCAGCGGGAGGGGTTATCGGTGAGCAGTTCTTC.

V usage is TRBV5-4 and J usage is TRBJ2-5; D unclear. CDR3 length: 14 residues. The V gene lost 2 bases and the J gene lost 0 bases, with 8 bases spanning the gap. Per germline, CDR1 SGHNT and CDR2 YYREEE (reference sequence). The CDR3 nucleotides read TGTGCCAGCAGCTTCCTAGAGTACCAAGAGACCCAGTACTTC. As protein: CASSFLEYQETQYF.

The chain recombines TRBV5-1 with TRBJ1-2; 9 nucleotides line up with TRBD1. The J segment lost 4 bases and the V segment lost 6 bases, leaving 7 bases of the junction unmatched. Germline V lookup: CDR1 SGHRS, CDR2 YFSETQ. This CDR3 is 14 amino acids long. The CDR3 protein is CASKDQTGGYGYTF. The CDR3 bases are TGCGCCAGCAAAGACCAGACAGGGGGCTATGGCTACACCTTC.

This clonotype appeared many times. The chain carries TRBV20-1 and TRBJ2-1, with TRBD2 identical over 11 bases. CDR3 size: 15 residues. Unmatched junction bases numbered 8, after V lost 6 bases and J lost 4 bases. Germline CDR1 reads DFQATT; CDR2 reads SNEGSKA (reference sequence). CDR3 sequence (DNA): TGCAGTGCCCCTGATAGCGGGAGGGCGTACAATGAGCAGTTCTTC. Its protein is CSAPDSGRAYNEQFF.

This clonotype occurred many times. CDR3 region: CASSWTEANTGELFF. The CDR3 DNA is TGTGCCAGCAGCTGGACAGAAGCGAACACCGGGGAGCTGTTTTTT. The rearrangement joins TRBV11-2 to TRBJ2-2; the D gene is possibly TRBD1 (6 bases). The length of the CDR3 is 15 residues. From germline, CDR1 is SGHAT and CDR2 FQNNGV. The V end lost 4 bases, the J end lost 0 bases, and 9 bases lay between the germline ends.

The rearrangement joins TRBV5-5 to TRBJ2-2; TRBD1 matches at 9 bases. The CDR3 has 16 amino acids. In germline, CDR1 is SGHKS, CDR2 YYEKEE (reference sequence). V trimming: 0 bases; J trimming: 7 bases; junction bases outside the gene matches: 7. DNA of the CDR3: TGTGCCAGCAGCTTGGTATTACAGGGGGCGAGCGGGGAGCTGTTTTTT. Protein product: CASSLVLQGASGELFF.

V and J are TRBV15 and TRBJ2-7; TRBD1 matches at 10 bases. Trimming took 2 bases from V and 3 from J; bases not matched to a gene: 7. The CDR3 loop spans 16 amino acids. Germline CDR1 is LNHNV and CDR2 is YYDKDF (reference sequence). CDR3 protein: CATSRTRTGGSYEQYF. The CDR3, as DNA: TGTGCCACCAGCAGAACGCGGACAGGGGGTAGCTACGAGCAGTACTTC.

A few counts support this clonotype. The CDR3: CASSFSTAAGEKLFF. In DNA, the CDR3 is TGCGCCAGCAGCTTCTCGACAGCGGCGGGTGAAAAACTGTTTTTT. V gene TRBV5-1 combines with J gene TRBJ1-4; the D gene is possibly TRBD1 (5 bases). Germline V CDR1 and CDR2: SGHRS, YFSETQ. The CDR3 runs 15 residues. The V end lost 2 bases, the J end lost 7 bases, and 15 bases lay between the germline ends.

The rearrangement uses TRBV7-9 and TRBJ1-4; no definite D call. V lost 1 base, J lost 4 bases, and 7 bases lay in between. This CDR3 spans 14 amino acids. CDR1 SEHNR and CDR2 FQNEAQ come from the germline V gene (reference sequence). The CDR3 sequence is CASSLGQHNEKLFF. The CDR3 DNA is TGTGCCAGCAGCTTAGGGCAGCATAATGAAAAACTGTTTTTT.

The chain carries TRBV20-1 and TRBJ1-2, with 7 bases matching TRBD1. This CDR3 comprises 14 residues. Looked up from germline, CDR1 is DFQATT and CDR2 is SNEGSKA (reference sequence). V shed 6 bases and J 8 bases; nucleotides not matched to a gene: 15. The DNA of the CDR3 is TGCAGTGCATGGACTGGACAGGCCGGCTTGGGCTACACCTTC. Translated, it gives CSAWTGQAGLGYTF.

This clonotype has only one observation. The chain employs TRBV6-1 and TRBJ2-3, with unresolved D. CDR3 length: 16 residues. Germline loops: CDR1 MNHNS, CDR2 SASEGT. Trimming left V 0 bases short and J 2 bases short, with 12 bases between. The CDR3 loop is CASSEALLGLTDTQYF. The DNA of the CDR3 is TGTGCCAGCAGTGAAGCGCTTCTCGGTCTCACAGATACGCAGTATTTT.

V is TRBV5-1 and J is TRBJ2-1, with a possible D match to TRBD2 (5 bases). The CDR3 loop spans 14 amino acids. The germline V and J ends were trimmed by 4 bases and 8 bases, with 16 bases remaining between them. Germline CDR1 SGHRS, CDR2 YFSETQ. The CDR3 DNA is TGCGCCAGCAGCCCGGAGGCAGGAGAGGATGAGCAGTTCTTC. This encodes CASSPEAGEDEQFF.

The genes are TRBV29-1 and TRBJ2-1; perhaps D is TRBD1 or TRBD2 (7 bases each). The CDR3 length is 15 residues. V was cut by 1 base and J by 10 bases, with 20 bases left in between. Per the germline V gene, CDR1 is SQVTM and CDR2 is ANQGSEA. CDR3 in DNA: TGCAGCGTTGAAGGACAGGGAGGGTTGGGTTCGGAGCAGTTCTTC. This sequence encodes CSVEGQGGLGSEQFF.

The sample holds many counts of this clonotype. The chain employs TRBV25-1 and TRBJ2-7; perhaps TRBD2 as D (5 bases). The CDR3 is 18 residues long. Germline assignment: CDR1 MGHDK and CDR2 SYGVNS. V lost 3 bases and J 6 bases, leaving 27 bases between the germline ends. The CDR3 coding sequence is TGTGCCAGCAGTGATCCCCATCTCGCGTCCGAAGAGGGTCTCGAGCAGTACTTC. This codes for CASSDPHLASEEGLEQYF.

The table lists this clonotype with many counts. The chain has TRBV28 and TRBJ1-2; 10 bases are shared with TRBD1. There are 14 residues in the CDR3. Germline CDR1 is MDHEN and CDR2 is SYDVKM. The junction had 6 bases not matched to a gene; V was cut back by 6 bases and J by 5 bases. The CDR3 sequence: CASSTGTGVYGYTF. The CDR3 DNA reads as TGTGCCAGCAGCACCGGGACAGGGGTTTATGGCTACACCTTC.